The clone carrying this TCR beta chain was observed at least ten times. TCRdb redid the calling of the RT-PCR reads with MiXCR, one entry per CDR3 protein. The top ten hold 10% to 15% of the sample, which has approximately 480,000 distinct CDR3 sequences, approximately 11% seen once. These data come from a study of response to subunit inactivated influenza vaccine. CDR3 length: 13 residues. V lost 4 bases to trimming and J lost 3 bases; unmatched junction nucleotides: 6. Per the germline V gene, CDR1 is SQVTM and CDR2 is ANQGSEA. The TCR was taken from a man over 45 who received an inactivated influenza vaccine. Material: PBMCs from blood, obtained roughly 46 days after vaccination. This sequence joins TRBV29-1 and TRBJ2-7; 7 nucleotides line up with TRBD1. The CDR3: CSVVADRVYEQYF. CDR3 sequence (DNA): TGCAGCGTTGTCGCCGACAGGGTCTACGAGCAGTACTTC.